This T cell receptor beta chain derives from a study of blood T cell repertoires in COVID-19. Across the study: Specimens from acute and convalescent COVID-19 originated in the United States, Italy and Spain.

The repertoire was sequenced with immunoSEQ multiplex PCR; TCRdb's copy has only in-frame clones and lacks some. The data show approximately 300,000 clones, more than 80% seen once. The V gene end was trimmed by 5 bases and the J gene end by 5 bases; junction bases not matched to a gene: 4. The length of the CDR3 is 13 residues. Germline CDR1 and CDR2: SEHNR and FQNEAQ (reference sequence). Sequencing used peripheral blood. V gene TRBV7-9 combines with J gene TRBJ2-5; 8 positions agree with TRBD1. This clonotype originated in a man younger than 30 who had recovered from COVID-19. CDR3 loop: CASSRDRGETQYF. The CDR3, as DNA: TGTGCCAGCAGCCGTGACAGGGGCGAGACCCAGTACTTC. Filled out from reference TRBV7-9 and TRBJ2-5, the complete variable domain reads DTGVSQNPRHKITKRGQNVTFRCDPISEHNRLYWYRQTLGQGPEFLTYFQNEAQLEKSRLLSDRFSAERPKGSFSTLEIQRTEQGDSAMYLCASSRDRGETQYFGPGTRLLVL.